A selection of T cell receptor beta chains follows, all from one sample in a study of blood T cells in healthy people across ages. Via MiXCR, TCRdb re-called the 5' RACE reads, giving one row per CDR3 protein. The table records 630,000 or so distinct CDR3 sequences, about 34% of them present only once. Sample: blood. Receptors originate from a woman older than 75 in good health. CDR3s include the opening cysteine and the closing phenylalanine or tryptophan. A D gene is named only where the DNA matches it firmly.

CDR3	D	V	J
CSATGGGETQYF	NA	TRBV20-1	TRBJ2-5
CASRPQGWGSYNEQFF	TRBD1	TRBV7-2	TRBJ2-1
CASSLSRADHFYEQYF	NA	TRBV4-3	TRBJ2-7
CASSGTGTGYGYTF	TRBD1	TRBV2	TRBJ1-2
CASSFKPTGQFF	NA	TRBV7-6	TRBJ2-1
CASSSPGTGRETQYF	TRBD1	TRBV7-2	TRBJ2-5
CASSVGGTPGTQYF	NA	TRBV9	TRBJ2-5
CASSSSGRQNTGELFF	NA	TRBV12-3/TRBV12-4	TRBJ2-2
CASSGVLDPLAKNIQYF	NA	TRBV2	TRBJ2-4
CASSQDPGAGSPLHF	NA	TRBV3-1	TRBJ1-6
CASSLLRTSLNEQFF	TRBD2	TRBV11-2	TRBJ2-1
CSALGLGNQPQHF	NA	TRBV20-1	TRBJ1-5
CASSLGPGSGYNEQFF	NA	TRBV7-2	TRBJ2-1
CSVEEGRGGNTIYF	NA	TRBV29-1	TRBJ1-3
CNARRAGGLGNEQFF	TRBD1	TRBV20-1	TRBJ2-1
CASSQEIGGSAGLSYEQYF	NA	TRBV4-3	TRBJ2-7
CVSSLTEEYNSPLHF	NA	TRBV12-3/TRBV12-4	TRBJ1-6
CASGRGDQETQYF	NA	TRBV7-9	NA
CAGSPGDSNQPQHF	NA	TRBV28	TRBJ1-5
CASSPRLAGGTGELFF	TRBD2	TRBV5-1	TRBJ2-2
CASSGEDNQPQHF	NA	TRBV2	TRBJ1-5
CASSSYSYNSPLHF	NA	TRBV7-2	TRBJ1-6
CASSLLTSGAQYF	TRBD2	TRBV5-1	TRBJ2-3
CASSYSIRGGDTDTQYF	TRBD2	TRBV6-2/TRBV6-3	TRBJ2-3
CASSHPRGLAVSYKEQFF	NA	TRBV14	TRBJ2-1
CASSLGDGSYGYTF	NA	TRBV7-2	TRBJ1-2
CASRMRQGAHEQYF	TRBD1	TRBV4-1	TRBJ2-7
CSARRTGNTEAFF	NA	TRBV20-1	TRBJ1-1
CSAQGLAGGPNNEQFF	TRBD2	TRBV20-1	TRBJ2-1
CASSYSTLSGFSSQPQHF	NA	TRBV6-2/TRBV6-3	TRBJ1-5
CSASDIGLAVGNEQFF	TRBD2	TRBV20-1	TRBJ2-1
CATSDPSEDFTDTQYF	NA	TRBV24-1	TRBJ2-3
CSASRTSGYQETQYF	TRBD2	TRBV20-1	TRBJ2-5
CATSEFTGELFF	NA	TRBV24-1	TRBJ2-2
CASSVTVREYSGANVLTF	NA	TRBV6-2/TRBV6-3	TRBJ2-6
CVSSSGGQPGEQYF	NA	TRBV12-3/TRBV12-4	NA
CASSLEVGRGDTQYF	NA	TRBV7-2	TRBJ2-3
CASSLEVLDEQYF	NA	TRBV19	TRBJ2-7
CASSTGTKQETQYF	TRBD2	TRBV12-3/TRBV12-4	TRBJ2-5
CSGGGGGQGAREQYF	TRBD1	TRBV29-1	TRBJ2-7
CSARNLGATNSPLHF	NA	TRBV20-1	TRBJ1-6
CASSLTGHSGNTIYF	NA	TRBV5-1	TRBJ1-3
CASGLAGALSYNEQFF	NA	TRBV7-9	TRBJ2-1
CASSPGQGEIYEQYF	TRBD1	TRBV4-1	NA
CASSQDPVLPTGELFF	NA	TRBV4-2	TRBJ2-2
CASSLWTSGVYEQYF	TRBD2	TRBV27	NA
CASSYHRDAFFQNNEQFF	NA	TRBV7-2	TRBJ2-1
CASSLAGVANYGYTF	NA	TRBV7-9	TRBJ1-2
CSVEVGFDTEAFF	NA	TRBV29-1	TRBJ1-1
CASSLRREKPLHF	NA	TRBV3-1	TRBJ1-6
CASSRTTGDLWGGTEAFF	TRBD1	TRBV14	TRBJ1-1